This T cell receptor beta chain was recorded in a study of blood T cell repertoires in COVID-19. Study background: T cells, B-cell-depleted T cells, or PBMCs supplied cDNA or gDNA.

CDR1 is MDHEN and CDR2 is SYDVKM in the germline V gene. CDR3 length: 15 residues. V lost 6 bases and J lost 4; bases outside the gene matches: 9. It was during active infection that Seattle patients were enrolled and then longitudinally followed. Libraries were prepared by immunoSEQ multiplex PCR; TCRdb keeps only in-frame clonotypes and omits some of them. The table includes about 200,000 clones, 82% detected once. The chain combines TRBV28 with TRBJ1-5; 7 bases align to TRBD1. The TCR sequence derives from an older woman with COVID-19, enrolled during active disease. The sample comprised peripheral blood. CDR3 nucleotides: TGTGCCAGCAGCTCCGGGACAGTAATAAATCAGCCCCAGCATTTT. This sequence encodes CASSSGTVINQPQHF.